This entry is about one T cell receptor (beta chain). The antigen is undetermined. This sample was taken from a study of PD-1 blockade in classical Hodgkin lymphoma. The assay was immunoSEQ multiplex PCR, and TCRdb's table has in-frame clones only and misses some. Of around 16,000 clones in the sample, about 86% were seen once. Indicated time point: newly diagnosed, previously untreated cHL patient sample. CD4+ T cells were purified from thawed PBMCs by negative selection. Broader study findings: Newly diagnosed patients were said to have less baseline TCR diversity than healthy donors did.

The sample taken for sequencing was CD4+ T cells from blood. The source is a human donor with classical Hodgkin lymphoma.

CDR3 bases: TGCGCCAGCAGCCCACGGACAGATTCCTACAATGAGCAGTTCTTC. Amino acids: CASSPRTDSYNEQFF. The rearrangement uses TRBV5-1 and TRBJ2-1; tentatively, D is TRBD1 (6 bases). Germline CDR1 is SGHRS and CDR2 is YFSETQ. Deletions cut 4 bases from V and 1 base from J, with 12 bases between. This CDR3 has 15 residues. Drawing the rest from reference TRBV5-1 and TRBJ2-1, the complete variable domain is KAGVTQTPRYLIKTRGQQVTLSCSPISGHRSVSWYQQTPGQGLQFLFEYFSETQRNKGNFPGRFSGRQFSNSRSEMNVSTLELGDSALYLCASSPRTDSYNEQFFGPGTRLTVL.